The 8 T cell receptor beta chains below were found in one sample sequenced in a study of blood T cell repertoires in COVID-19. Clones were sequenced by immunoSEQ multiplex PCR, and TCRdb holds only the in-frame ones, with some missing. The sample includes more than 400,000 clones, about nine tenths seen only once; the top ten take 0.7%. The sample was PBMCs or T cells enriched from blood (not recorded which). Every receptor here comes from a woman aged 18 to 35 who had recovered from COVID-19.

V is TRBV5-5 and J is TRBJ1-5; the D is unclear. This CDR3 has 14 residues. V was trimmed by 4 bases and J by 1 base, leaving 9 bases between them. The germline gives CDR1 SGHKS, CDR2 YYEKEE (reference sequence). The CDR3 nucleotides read TGTGCCAGCAGCCCAAGGGAGAGCAATCAGCCCCAGCATTTT. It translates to CASSPRESNQPQHF.

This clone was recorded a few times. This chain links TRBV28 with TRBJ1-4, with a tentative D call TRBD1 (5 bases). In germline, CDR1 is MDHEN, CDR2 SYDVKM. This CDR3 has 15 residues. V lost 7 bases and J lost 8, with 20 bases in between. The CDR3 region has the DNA TGTGCCAGCACTGAAGGACCCGGGGGGTGGGAAAAACTGTTTTTT. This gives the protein CASTEGPGGWEKLFF.

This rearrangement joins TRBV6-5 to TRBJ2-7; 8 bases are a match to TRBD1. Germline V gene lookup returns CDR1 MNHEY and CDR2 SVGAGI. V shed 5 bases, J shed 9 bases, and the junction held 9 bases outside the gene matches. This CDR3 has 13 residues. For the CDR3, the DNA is TGTGCCAGCAGTCCCGGGACAGGCTTCCGGCAGTACTTC. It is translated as CASSPGTGFRQYF.

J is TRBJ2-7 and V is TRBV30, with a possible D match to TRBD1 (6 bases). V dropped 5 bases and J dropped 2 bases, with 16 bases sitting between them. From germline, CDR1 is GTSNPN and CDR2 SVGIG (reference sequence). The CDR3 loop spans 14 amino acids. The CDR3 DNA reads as TGTGCCTGGGGGAACGACAGGACCACCTACGAGCAGTACTTC. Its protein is CAWGNDRTTYEQYF.

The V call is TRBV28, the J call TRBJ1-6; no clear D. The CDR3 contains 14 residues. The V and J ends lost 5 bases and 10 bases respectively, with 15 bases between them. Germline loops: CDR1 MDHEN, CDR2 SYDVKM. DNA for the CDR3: TGTGCCAGCAGTCCCATTTCCGGAGCCTCACCCCTCCACTTT. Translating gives CASSPISGASPLHF.

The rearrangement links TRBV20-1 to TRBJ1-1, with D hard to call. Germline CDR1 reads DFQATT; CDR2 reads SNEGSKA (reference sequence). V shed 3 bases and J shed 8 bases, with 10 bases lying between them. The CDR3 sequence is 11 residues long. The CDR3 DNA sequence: TGCAGTGCTAGTTGGATGAGGGAAGCTTTCTTT. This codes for CSASWMREAFF.

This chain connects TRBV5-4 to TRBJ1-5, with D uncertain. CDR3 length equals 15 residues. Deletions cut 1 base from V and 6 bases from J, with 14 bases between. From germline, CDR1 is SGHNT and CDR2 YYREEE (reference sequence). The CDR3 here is CASSLTRVWGQPQHF. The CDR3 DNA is TGTGCCAGCAGCTTGACGCGGGTCTGGGGTCAGCCCCAGCATTTT.

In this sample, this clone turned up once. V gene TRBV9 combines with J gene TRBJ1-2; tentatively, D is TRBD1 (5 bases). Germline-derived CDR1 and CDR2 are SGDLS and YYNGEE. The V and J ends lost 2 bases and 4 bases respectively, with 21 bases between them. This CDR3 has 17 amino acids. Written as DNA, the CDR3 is TGTGCCAGCAGCGTCGGTAGCGGGACCTCCGGGAGCTATGGCTACACCTTC. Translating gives CASSVGSGTSGSYGYTF.